This TCR beta chain was sequenced in a study of TIL therapy for anti-PD-1-resistant metastatic lung cancer. Study-level background: Tumors had a median PD-L1 proportion score of approximately 6%. Notes on the study in general: The baseline peripheral repertoire was partially replaced by infused TIL clonotypes that later decayed.

About this clone itself: What it binds is not known.

Time point indicated: pre-treatment sample, taken before nivolumab and TIL therapy. Patients were adults with stage 4 NSCLC. The libraries were made with immunoSEQ v3. Profiling relied on immunoSEQ multiplex PCR, and the TCRdb table lists in-frame clones only, not all of them. The table shows about 60,000 clones, with 80% to 90% occurring only once. The source was blood, collected at baseline. The clonotype was recovered from a person between 25 and 80 years old with non-small cell lung cancer.

Written as DNA, the CDR3 is TGCGCCAGCAGTGAGAATGTGGGACGCGGGGGTGATGAGCAGTTCTTC. Its protein product is CASSENVGRGGDEQFF. The V call is TRBV10-1, the J call TRBJ2-1; 7 nucleotides line up with TRBD2. The V gene's germline CDR1 is WNHNN and CDR2 SYGVQD (reference sequence). CDR3 size: 16 residues. The trim removed 2 bases at V and 8 bases at J, leaving 12 bases unmatched.